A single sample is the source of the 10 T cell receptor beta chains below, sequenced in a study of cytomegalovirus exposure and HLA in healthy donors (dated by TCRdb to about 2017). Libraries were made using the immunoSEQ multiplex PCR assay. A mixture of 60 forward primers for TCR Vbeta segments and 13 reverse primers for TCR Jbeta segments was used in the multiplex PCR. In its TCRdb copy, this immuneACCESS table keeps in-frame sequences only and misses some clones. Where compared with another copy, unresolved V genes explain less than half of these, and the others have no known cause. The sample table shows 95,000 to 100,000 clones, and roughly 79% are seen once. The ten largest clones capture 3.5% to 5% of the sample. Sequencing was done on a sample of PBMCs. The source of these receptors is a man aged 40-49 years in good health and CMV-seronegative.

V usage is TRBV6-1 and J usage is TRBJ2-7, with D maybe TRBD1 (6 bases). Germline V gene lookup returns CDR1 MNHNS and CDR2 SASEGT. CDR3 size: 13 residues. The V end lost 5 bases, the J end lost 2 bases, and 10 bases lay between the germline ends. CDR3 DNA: TGTGCCAGCAGTCGGGACAATGCCTACGAGCAGTACTTC. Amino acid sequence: CASSRDNAYEQYF.

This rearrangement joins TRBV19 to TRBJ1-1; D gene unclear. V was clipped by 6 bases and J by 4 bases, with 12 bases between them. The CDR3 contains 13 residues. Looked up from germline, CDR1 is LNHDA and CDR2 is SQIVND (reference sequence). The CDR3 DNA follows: TGTGCCAGTAGCCCATCCCACAGCACTGAAGCTTTCTTT. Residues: CASSPSHSTEAFF.

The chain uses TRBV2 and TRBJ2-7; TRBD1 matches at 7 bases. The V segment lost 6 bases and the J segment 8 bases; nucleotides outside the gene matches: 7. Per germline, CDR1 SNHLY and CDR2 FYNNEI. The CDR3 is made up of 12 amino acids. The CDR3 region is CASSRQGQQQYV. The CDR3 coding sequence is TGTGCCAGCAGCCGACAGGGCCAACAGCAGTACGTC.

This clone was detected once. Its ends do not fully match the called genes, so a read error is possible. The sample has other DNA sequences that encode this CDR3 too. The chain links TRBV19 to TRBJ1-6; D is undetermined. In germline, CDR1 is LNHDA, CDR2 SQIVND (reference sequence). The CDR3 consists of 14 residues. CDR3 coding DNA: TGTGCCAGTAGTATATCACTCCTAAATTCCCCCCTCCACTTT. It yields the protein CASSISLLNSPLHF.

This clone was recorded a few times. CDR3 residues: CASSKGTGGAGETQYF. The CDR3 nucleotides are TGTGCCAGCAGCAAGGGGACAGGGGGCGCGGGAGAGACCCAGTACTTC. The rearrangement uses TRBV11-2 and TRBJ2-5; the match to TRBD1 covers 12 bases. The CDR3 extends over 16 amino acids. CDR1 and CDR2 from the germline V gene are SGHAT and FQNNGV. J lost 4 bases, V lost 5 bases, and 8 bases had no gene match.

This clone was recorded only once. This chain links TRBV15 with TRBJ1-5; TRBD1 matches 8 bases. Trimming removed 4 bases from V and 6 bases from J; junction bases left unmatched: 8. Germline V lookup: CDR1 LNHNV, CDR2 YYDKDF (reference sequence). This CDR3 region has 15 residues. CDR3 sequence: CATSKRQGAIQPQHF. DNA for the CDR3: TGTGCCACCAGCAAGAGGCAGGGGGCTATTCAGCCCCAGCATTTT.

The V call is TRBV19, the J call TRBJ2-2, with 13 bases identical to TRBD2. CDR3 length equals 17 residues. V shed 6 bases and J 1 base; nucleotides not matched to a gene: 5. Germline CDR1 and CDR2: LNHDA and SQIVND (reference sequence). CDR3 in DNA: TGTGCCAGTAGGCGTCGACTAGCGGGGGGGAACACCGGGGAGCTGTTTTTT. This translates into CASRRRLAGGNTGELFF. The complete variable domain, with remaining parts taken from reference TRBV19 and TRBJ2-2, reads DGGITQSPKYLFRKEGQNVTLSCEQNLNHDAMYWYRQDPGQGLRLIYYSQIVNDFQKGDIAEGYSVSREKKESFPLTVTSAQKNPTAFYLCASRRRLAGGNTGELFFGEGSRLTVL.

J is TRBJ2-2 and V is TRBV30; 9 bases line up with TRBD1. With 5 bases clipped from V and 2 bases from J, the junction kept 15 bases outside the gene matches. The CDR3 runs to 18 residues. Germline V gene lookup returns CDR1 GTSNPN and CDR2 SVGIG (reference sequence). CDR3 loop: CAWEGTGRFGGNTGELFF. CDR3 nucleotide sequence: TGTGCCTGGGAAGGGACAGGGAGATTCGGTGGAAACACCGGGGAGCTGTTTTTT. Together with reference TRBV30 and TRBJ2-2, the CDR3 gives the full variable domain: SQTIHQWPATLVQPVGSPLSLECTVEGTSNPNLYWYRQAAGRGLQLLFYSVGIGQISSEVPQNLSASRPQDRQFILSSKKLLLSDSGFYLCAWEGTGRFGGNTGELFFGEGSRLTVL.

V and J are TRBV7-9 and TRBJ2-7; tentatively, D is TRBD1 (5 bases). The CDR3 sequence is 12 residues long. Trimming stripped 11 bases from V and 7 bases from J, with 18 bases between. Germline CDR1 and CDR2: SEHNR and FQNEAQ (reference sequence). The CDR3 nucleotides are TGTGCCGGGGCGATCAGCACGATGGAGCAGTACTTC. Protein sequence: CAGAISTMEQYF.

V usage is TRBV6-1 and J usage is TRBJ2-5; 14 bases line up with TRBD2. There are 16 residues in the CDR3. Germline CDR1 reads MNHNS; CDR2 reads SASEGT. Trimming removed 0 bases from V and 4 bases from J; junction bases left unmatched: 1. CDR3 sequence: CASSEAGTSGGETQYF. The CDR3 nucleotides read TGTGCCAGCAGTGAAGCCGGGACTAGCGGGGGAGAGACCCAGTACTTC.